This T cell receptor beta chain was recorded in a study of cytomegalovirus exposure and HLA in healthy donors. Primers for the PCR totalled 60 Vbeta and 13 Jbeta. Generated by immunoSEQ multiplex PCR, the TCRdb table keeps only in-frame clones and is missing some. The repertoire holds about 100,000 clones, around 81% seen once, with approximately 4.2% in the top ten. The CDR3 sequence is 15 residues long. V trimming: 3 bases; J trimming: 3 bases; junction bases outside the gene matches: 3. Germline V gene data show CDR1 as SGHRS and CDR2 as YFSETQ. This TCR was sampled from a woman between 70 and 85 years old in good health and CMV-seropositive. The V and J genes are TRBV5-1 and TRBJ2-6, with 7 bases lining up with TRBD2. The sample was PBMCs. The CDR3 reads CASSSGGGGANVLTF. For the CDR3, the DNA is TGCGCCAGCAGCTCGGGCGGGGGTGGGGCCAACGTCCTGACTTTC.